This T cell receptor beta chain came from a study of beta chain features in type 1 diabetes. Study conclusions and caveats: Insertions were fewer and deletions more numerous at VDJ junctions in type 1 diabetes patients.

This CDR3 comprises 13 residues. V gave up 3 bases and J gave up 6 bases, with 12 bases separating them. Germline V lookup: CDR1 SGHDN, CDR2 FVKESK. This clone has a handful of counts. Antigen unknown. One heparinised draw, averaging roughly 0.12 L, was taken per donor. CD4+ naive, central memory, regulatory and stem cell-like memory cells were sorted via CD45RO/CCR7/CD25/CD127/CD95/CD27. The study reverse transcribed the entire isolated RNA, so it sequenced expressed TCRB transcripts. Measured with immunoSEQ multiplex PCR; TCRdb has only the in-frame clones, and not every one. The sample shows fewer than 650,000 clones, about a sixth of them seen only once.

The origin of this receptor is a man aged 18 to 29 in good health. The genes are TRBV14 and TRBJ2-7; D uncertain. The sample was naive CD4+ T cells from blood. The CDR3 DNA reads TGTGCCAGCAGCCAGGAAGGGTATATCGAGCAGTACTTC. Amino acid sequence: CASSQEGYIEQYF.